This T cell receptor beta chain was retrieved from a study of T-cell memory formation after mild COVID-19. Study summary: In these data, TCR clusters were largely donor specific.

Only a few counts were recorded for this clonotype. The CDR3 consists of 15 residues. V gave up 6 bases and J gave up 6 bases; unmatched junction bases: 6. Germline lookup yields CDR1 KGHSH and CDR2 LQKENI. TCR alpha and TCR beta cDNA libraries carrying sample barcodes and UMIs were produced by 5'RACE using constant-segment primers. A single record per CDR3 protein comes from TCRdb applying MiXCR to the 5' RACE reads. The table includes roughly 340,000 distinct CDR3 sequences, less than 25% detected once. The sequenced sample was PBMCs or a T cell subset sorted from them (not recorded which). The chain combines TRBV18 with TRBJ2-3, with TRBD2 identical over 13 bases. This receptor was identified in a man between 18 and 29 years old who had mild COVID-19 (a few samples of this study predate the infection). Cell type and time point are not known. CDR3 sequence reads: CASSGTSGAADTQYF. The CDR3 nucleotides read TGTGCCAGCTCCGGGACTAGCGGGGCGGCCGATACGCAGTATTTT. Based on the CDR3 plus reference TRBV18 and TRBJ2-3, the full variable domain is NAGVMQNPRHLVRRRGQEARLRCSPMKGHSHVYWYRQLPEEGLKFMVYLQKENIIDESGMPKERFSAEFPKEGPSILRIQQVVRGDSAAYFCASSGTSGAADTQYFGPGTRLTVL.